This T cell receptor beta chain was documented in a study of CD8+CD57+ T cells in acquired aplastic anemia. Study-level results: Significant differences in CD8+ Simpson's diversity were not observed between patients and controls. Fewer than 30 CD8+ CDR3 sequences were shared between patients and controls.

Patients selected for sequencing had displayed CD8+CD57+ cell expansion by flow cytometry. About this clonotype: Its matching antigen is unknown.

Genomic DNA templated the TCR beta VDJ and CDR3 profiling. TCRdb reprocessed the reads with MiXCR, giving one entry per CDR3 protein. The sample gives 450,000 to 600,000 distinct CDR3 sequences, around 32% of which show up once; around 0.82% is in the top ten. The sequence derives from a human donor with aplastic anemia. The sample was sorted CD4+, CD8+, or CD8+CD57+ T cells (not recorded which) from PBMCs.

CDR3 sequence reads: CAWGTGGYGPQHF. In DNA, the CDR3 is TGTGCCTGGGGGACAGGGGGCTACGGGCCCCAGCATTTT. The chain employs TRBV30 and TRBJ1-5; TRBD1 agrees at 12 bases. There are 13 residues in the CDR3. The junction had 5 bases not matched to a gene; V was cut back by 5 bases and J by 9 bases. Per germline, CDR1 GTSNPN and CDR2 SVGIG (reference sequence).